The 24 T cell receptor beta chains listed next were all sequenced from one sample in a study of CD8 T cells in ankylosing spondylitis. MiXCR, applied by TCRdb to the 5' RACE reads, yields one record per CDR3 protein. This table holds 45,000 to 60,000 distinct CDR3 sequences, approximately 7% found once. The sample comprised blood, either unsorted or a sorted T cell fraction (not recorded which). These receptors were obtained from a female donor with ankylosing spondylitis or in good health (not recorded which).

This clonotype was detected only a few times. CDR3 sequence: CASSYSTGREELFF. The DNA for the CDR3 is TGTGCCAGCAGTTACTCCACAGGTCGCGAGGAACTGTTTTTT. The chain employs TRBV6-5 and TRBJ1-4; D might be TRBD1 (5 bases). The CDR3 has 14 amino acids. Trimming took off 0 bases at V and 12 bases at J, with 14 bases between the two ends. Germline CDR1 MNHEY, CDR2 SVGAGI.

This clonotype was seen many times. The chain uses TRBV6-2 or TRBV6-3 and TRBJ2-7; the D gene is possibly TRBD1 (5 bases). There are 14 residues in the CDR3. Germline V gene sequence: CDR1 MNHEY, CDR2 SVGEGT. V lost 6 bases to trimming and J lost 0 bases, with 12 bases between them. CDR3 sequence: CASRPTRDSYEQYF. The CDR3 DNA is TGTGCCAGCAGACCCACCAGGGACTCCTACGAGCAGTACTTC.

The chain has TRBV5-6 and TRBJ1-2; the D gene is possibly TRBD1 (5 bases). From germline, CDR1 is SGHDT and CDR2 YYEEEE. Trimming removed 9 bases from V and 6 bases from J, with 33 bases in between. CDR3 length: 18 residues. The CDR3 nucleotides are TGTGCCATGGGCCCCGGACTCCAGGGCGTAGGCATAGAAAATGGCTACACCTTC. Protein: CAMGPGLQGVGIENGYTF.

The sample holds many counts of this clonotype. This chain joins TRBV27 and TRBJ2-7; D gene ambiguous. Per the germline V gene, CDR1 is MNHEY and CDR2 is SMNVEV (reference sequence). Trimming removed 5 bases from V and 2 bases from J, with 4 bases in between. The CDR3 runs to 11 residues. CDR3 DNA: TGTGCCAGCAGTGACACCTACGAGCAGTACTTC. Protein sequence: CASSDTYEQYF.

This clonotype was recorded at least ten times. The gene calls are TRBV5-6 and TRBJ2-4; D is possibly TRBD1 (5 bases). CDR1 and CDR2 (germline): SGHDT, YYEEEE. V gave up 0 bases and J gave up 3 bases, with 10 bases separating them. The CDR3 covers 15 residues. CDR3 region: CASSLGGLLKNIQYF. For the CDR3, the DNA is TGTGCCAGCAGCTTGGGGGGCTTACTCAAAAACATTCAGTACTTC.

This clonotype was observed a few times. Sequence at one end of the junction differs from germline and may be a read error. The chain couples TRBV20-1 to TRBJ2-1, with 8 bases fitting TRBD2. Germline lookup yields CDR1 DFQATT and CDR2 SNEGSKA (reference sequence). The CDR3 consists of 15 residues. CDR3 coding DNA: TGCAGTGCTAGAGATCCGGGACTAGATGCGAATGAGCAGCTCTTC. Encoded protein: CSARDPGLDANEQLF.

There are many counts of this clonotype. The rearrangement uses TRBV5-1 and TRBJ1-1; D not resolved. CDR1 and CDR2 (germline): SGHRS, YFSETQ. V was shortened by 3 bases and J by 3 bases, with 9 bases between the two germline ends. The CDR3 is 13 amino acids. Here the CDR3 reads CASSSSRDTEAFF. CDR3 DNA: TGCGCCAGCAGCTCTTCTAGGGACACTGAAGCTTTCTTT.

This clonotype has ten or more counts. This chain connects TRBV6-2 or TRBV6-3 to TRBJ1-1, with TRBD1 as a possible D gene (5 bases). The CDR3 consists of 15 residues. Trimming removed 4 bases from V and 3 bases from J, with 15 bases in between. The germline CDR1 and CDR2 sequences are MNHEY and SVGEGT. The CDR3 sequence: CASSWGGVGDTEAFF. The CDR3 nucleotides read TGTGCCAGCAGTTGGGGAGGGGTGGGGGACACTGAAGCTTTCTTT.

This clonotype has a count of ten or more. V is TRBV5-1 and J is TRBJ2-3, with D perhaps TRBD2 (5 bases). CDR3 length: 13 residues. Germline V gene data show CDR1 as SGHRS and CDR2 as YFSETQ. V lost 5 bases, J lost 5 bases, and 12 bases lay in between. CDR3 coding DNA: TGCGCCAGCAGGATTGAGAGCGGAGATACGCAGTATTTT. Translating it yields CASRIESGDTQYF.

This clonotype was seen repeatedly, ten times or more. The chain carries TRBV10-3 and TRBJ1-6; D ambiguous. Germline values: CDR1 ENHRY, CDR2 SYGVKD. V lost 6 bases to trimming and J lost 10 bases, with 22 bases between them. There are 16 residues in the CDR3. CDR3 residues: CAISLGGGDSKSPLHF. The CDR3 nucleotides read TGTGCCATCAGCCTGGGCGGCGGGGATTCTAAGTCACCCCTCCACTTT.

The chain recombines TRBV3-1 with TRBJ1-5; TRBD1 might be the D (5 bases). The CDR3 extends over 13 amino acids. The V gene's germline CDR1 is LGHDT and CDR2 YNNKEL (reference sequence). Trimming took off 3 bases at V and 8 bases at J, with 11 bases between the two ends. CDR3 bases: TGTGCCAGCAGCCAGGGAGGGGTAGAGCCCCAGCATTTT. Its protein is CASSQGGVEPQHF.

This clonotype was seen repeatedly, ten times or more. The chain recombines TRBV11-2 with TRBJ1-2; perhaps TRBD1 as D (6 bases). Trimming cost V 3 bases and J 2 bases, with 13 bases left between them. This CDR3 contains 15 residues. From germline, CDR1 is SGHAT and CDR2 FQNNGV. CDR3 DNA sequence: TGTGCCAGCAGCTTTACAGGGTACGCAAACTATGGCTACACCTTC. As protein: CASSFTGYANYGYTF.

This clonotype occurred many times. The DNA of the CDR3 is TGCAGTGCTAGAAGGGGGGAGACCGGGGAGCTGTTTTTT. Its translation: CSARRGETGELFF. This chain links TRBV20-1 with TRBJ2-2; D is tentatively TRBD1 or TRBD2 (6 bases each). The CDR3 loop spans 13 amino acids. Germline V CDR1 and CDR2: DFQATT, SNEGSKA (reference sequence). Trimming pared 2 bases from V and 5 bases from J, leaving 9 bases between.

The table lists this clonotype with a few counts. The gene calls are TRBV7-2 and TRBJ1-3, with a possible D match to TRBD1 (5 bases). The CDR3 sequence is 16 residues long. CDR1 is SGHTA, CDR2 FQGNSA, per germline. With 0 bases removed from V and 3 bases from J, the gap between germline ends came to 12 bases. CDR3 in DNA: TGTGCCAGCAGCTTAGCCCCGACAGCCATTGGAAACACCATATATTTT. Translation: CASSLAPTAIGNTIYF.

This clonotype was picked up many times. The chain carries TRBV5-6 and TRBJ2-5; 12 nucleotides align to TRBD1. The V segment lost 5 bases and the J segment 5 bases; nucleotides outside the gene matches: 4. The length of the CDR3 is 14 residues. The germline CDR1 and CDR2 sequences are SGHDT and YYEEEE. The CDR3 region has the DNA TGTGCCAGCAGTCGGGACAGGGGGCGTGAGACCCAGTACTTC. Amino acid sequence: CASSRDRGRETQYF.

This clonotype has ten or more counts. The V and J genes are TRBV10-3 and TRBJ1-4; no clear D gene. This CDR3 is 16 amino acids long. The germline CDR1 and CDR2 sequences are ENHRY and SYGVKD. Trimming left V 4 bases short and J 0 bases short, with 12 bases between. CDR3 DNA: TGTGCCATCAGTGGGGCAGATTCTTCAACTAATGAAAAACTGTTTTTT. This codes for CAISGADSSTNEKLFF.

This clonotype was seen ten or more times. J is TRBJ2-4 and V is TRBV25-1, with D uncertain. The CDR3 covers 13 residues. Germline V lookup: CDR1 MGHDK, CDR2 SYGVNS. With 5 bases removed from V and 0 bases from J, the gap between germline ends came to 5 bases. CDR3 sequence (DNA): TGTGCCAGCAGTAGCCCAGCCAAAAACATTCAGTACTTC. Its protein is CASSSPAKNIQYF.

This clonotype was observed a handful of times. V is TRBV7-2 and J is TRBJ2-3, with D hard to call. Between the trimmed V and J ends, which lost 1 base and 2 bases, there was a span of 7 bases. CDR3 length: 14 amino acids. Germline V gives CDR1 SGHTA, CDR2 FQGNSA. In DNA, the CDR3 is TGTGCCAGCAGCTTAGATCCCCCCACAGATACGCAGTATTTT. Translating gives CASSLDPPTDTQYF. Using reference TRBV7-2 and TRBJ2-3 for the parts outside the CDR3, the full variable domain is GAGVSQSPSNKVTEKGKDVELRCDPISGHTALYWYRQSLGQGLEFLIYFQGNSAPDKSGLPSDRFSAERTGGSVSTLTIQRTQQEDSAVYLCASSLDPPTDTQYFGPGTRLTVL.

This clonotype appeared many times. V is TRBV5-1 and J is TRBJ2-1; 11 nucleotides agree with TRBD2. CDR1 and CDR2 (germline): SGHRS, YFSETQ. This CDR3 comprises 15 residues. Trimming took 2 bases from V and 9 from J; bases not matched to a gene: 7. Here the CDR3 reads CASSLSTSGVGEQFF. DNA of the CDR3: TGCGCCAGCAGCTTATCGACTAGCGGGGTCGGTGAGCAGTTCTTC. Complete variable domain (other parts from reference TRBV5-1 and TRBJ2-1): KAGVTQTPRYLIKTRGQQVTLSCSPISGHRSVSWYQQTPGQGLQFLFEYFSETQRNKGNFPGRFSGRQFSNSRSEMNVSTLELGDSALYLCASSLSTSGVGEQFFGPGTRLTVL.

This clonotype showed up many times. The CDR3 spells CASSLVHEGAYEQFF. CDR3 DNA: TGTGCCAGCAGCTTAGTGCATGAGGGGGCCTATGAGCAGTTCTTC. V gene TRBV7-2 combines with J gene TRBJ2-1, with 7 bases lining up with TRBD1. Losses at the gene ends were 1 base for V and 8 bases for J; bases not matched to a gene: 8. CDR3 length equals 15 residues. CDR1 and CDR2 (germline): SGHTA, FQGNSA.

Concerning this clonotype: The junction does not match germline at one end; this may be a read error. The chain couples TRBV5-1 to TRBJ2-3, with D unclear. CDR1 SGHRS and CDR2 YFSETQ come from the germline V gene. The length of the CDR3 is 13 residues. The DNA of the CDR3 is TGCGCCAGTAGCCCTGGGATCGATGATAAGCAGTATTTT. It encodes CASSPGIDDKQYF.

V gene TRBV5-5 combines with J gene TRBJ1-5; TRBD1 is a possible D gene (5 bases). CDR1 SGHKS and CDR2 YYEKEE come from the germline V gene (reference sequence). This CDR3 region has 15 residues. Trimming shortened V by 0 bases and J by 1 base, and 8 bases separated the two germline ends. The CDR3 DNA reads as TGTGCCAGCAGCTTGGGGGGCTGGAGCAATCAGCCCCAGCATTTT. Protein product: CASSLGGWSNQPQHF.

This clonotype was counted many times. The chain combines TRBV5-1 with TRBJ1-5, with 9 bases that match TRBD1. J was trimmed by 5 bases and V by 0 bases; bases with no gene match: 3. This CDR3 has 15 amino acids. Germline loops: CDR1 SGHRS, CDR2 YFSETQ. The CDR3 DNA reads TGCGCCAGCAGCTTGGGGGACAGGGCTCATCAGCCCCAGCATTTT. Translating it yields CASSLGDRAHQPQHF.

This clonotype was seen many times. This chain joins TRBV5-1 and TRBJ2-1; TRBD2 agrees at 7 bases. V was pared by 0 bases and J by 3 bases, with 6 bases of the junction left unmatched. The germline gives CDR1 SGHRS, CDR2 YFSETQ. The CDR3 sequence is 16 residues long. Here the CDR3 DNA reads TGCGCCAGCAGCTTGGGAGCGGGAAGTGGCTACAATGAGCAGTTCTTC. Translated, it gives CASSLGAGSGYNEQFF.